This is a list of T cell receptor beta chains from one sample in a study of blood T cells in healthy people across ages. MiXCR, run by TCRdb on the 5' RACE reads, gives a single entry per CDR3 protein. The data hold approximately 1.5 million distinct CDR3 sequences, with approximately 43% observed a single time. Input material: blood. These receptors were collected from a woman aged 18-30 years in good health. CDR3s include the opening cysteine and the closing phenylalanine or tryptophan.

v_call,j_call,cdr3_aa
TRBV6-1,TRBJ2-1,CASTPKRGNYNEQFF
TRBV7-2,TRBJ2-1,CASSLGRSVNEQFF
TRBV6-2/TRBV6-3,TRBJ1-2,CASSTYPVRYGYTF
TRBV7-7,TRBJ2-5,CASSLRQGRLETQYF
TRBV28,TRBJ2-3,CASSGREAADTQYF
TRBV20-1,.,CSASGTSGSGSYNEQYF
TRBV7-9,.,CASSLTGAREETQYF
TRBV20-1,TRBJ2-7,CSARDLGQPKLVSEQYF
TRBV6-2/TRBV6-3,TRBJ2-7,CASSTPDRALNYYEQYF
TRBV7-2,TRBJ1-4,CASSRRQGINEKLFF
TRBV7-9,TRBJ1-5,CASSTKDSNQPQHF
TRBV3-1,TRBJ2-3,CASSQEGRGGTTDTQYF
TRBV7-6,TRBJ1-4,CASSLGGQGNEKLFF
TRBV20-1,.,CSARGVKFSYNEQYF
TRBV25-1,TRBJ1-4,CASSGPGTVNEKLFF
TRBV5-1,TRBJ2-7,CASSFLAPRNEQYF
TRBV7-9,TRBJ2-3,CASSRRTRAGTDTQYF
TRBV4-1,TRBJ2-1,CASSQVTGILSYNEQFF
TRBV5-1,TRBJ2-1,CASSSMGGSYNEQFF
TRBV7-9,TRBJ2-5,CASSLDRGQEQYF
TRBV5-1,TRBJ2-7,CASSFGRDTFYEQYF
TRBV6-5,TRBJ1-2,CASSYPGVDGYTF